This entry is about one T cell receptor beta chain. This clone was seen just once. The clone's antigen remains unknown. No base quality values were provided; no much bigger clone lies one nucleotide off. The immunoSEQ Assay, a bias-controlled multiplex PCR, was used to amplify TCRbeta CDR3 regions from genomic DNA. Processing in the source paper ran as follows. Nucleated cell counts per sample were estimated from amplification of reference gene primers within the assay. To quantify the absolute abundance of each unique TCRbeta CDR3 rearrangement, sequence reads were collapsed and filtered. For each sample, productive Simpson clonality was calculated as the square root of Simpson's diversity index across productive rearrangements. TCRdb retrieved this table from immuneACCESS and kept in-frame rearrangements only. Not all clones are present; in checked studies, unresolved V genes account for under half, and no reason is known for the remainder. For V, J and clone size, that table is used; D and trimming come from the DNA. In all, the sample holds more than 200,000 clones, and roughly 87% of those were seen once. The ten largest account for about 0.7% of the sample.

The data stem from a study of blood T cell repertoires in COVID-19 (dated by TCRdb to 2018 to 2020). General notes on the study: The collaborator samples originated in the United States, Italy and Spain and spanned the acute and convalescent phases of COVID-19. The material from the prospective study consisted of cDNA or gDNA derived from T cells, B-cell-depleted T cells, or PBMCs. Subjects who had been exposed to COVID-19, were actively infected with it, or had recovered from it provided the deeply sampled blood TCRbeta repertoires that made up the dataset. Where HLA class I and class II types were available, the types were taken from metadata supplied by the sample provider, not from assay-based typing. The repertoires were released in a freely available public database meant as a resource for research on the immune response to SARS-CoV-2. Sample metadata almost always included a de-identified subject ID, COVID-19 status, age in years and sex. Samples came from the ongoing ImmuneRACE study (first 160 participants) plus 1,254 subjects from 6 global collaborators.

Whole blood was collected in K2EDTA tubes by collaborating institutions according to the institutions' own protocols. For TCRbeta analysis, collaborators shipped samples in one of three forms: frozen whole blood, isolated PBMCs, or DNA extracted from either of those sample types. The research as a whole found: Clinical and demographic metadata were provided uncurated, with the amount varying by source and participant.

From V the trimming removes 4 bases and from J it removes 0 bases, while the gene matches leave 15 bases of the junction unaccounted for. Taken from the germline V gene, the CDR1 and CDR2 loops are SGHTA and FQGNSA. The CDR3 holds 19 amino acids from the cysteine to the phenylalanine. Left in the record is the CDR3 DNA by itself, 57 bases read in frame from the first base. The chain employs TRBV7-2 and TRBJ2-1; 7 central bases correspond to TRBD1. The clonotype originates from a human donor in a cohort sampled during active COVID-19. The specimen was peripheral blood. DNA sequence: TGTGCCAGCAGCTCTGGAACAGGGGTCACGTTAGCCTCCTACAATGAGCAGTTCTTC. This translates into CASSSGTGVTLASYNEQFF.